The clone carrying this T cell receptor (beta chain) was counted ten times or more. Trimming shortened V by 6 bases and J by 2 bases, and 10 bases separated the two germline ends. The CDR3 sequence is 13 residues long. Germline CDR1 LNHDA, CDR2 SQIVND (reference sequence). A process of 5'RACE template switching, which added a universal primer site and UMIs, was used to make TCR cDNA. MiXCR was run by TCRdb on the 5' RACE reads, yielding one entry per CDR3 protein. Among 300,000 to 400,000 distinct CDR3 sequences, approximately 12% were seen once, and the ten largest hold over 3%. The data were obtained in a study of T cells after yellow fever vaccination. The overall study: In the case of low-cell-number fractions, SMART-Seq v4 Ultra Low Input was used for preparation.

The chain joins TRBV19 to TRBJ1-1, with D hard to call. This sequence originates from a man aged 18 to 30 who received the YFV17D yellow fever vaccine. The sequenced sample was CD4+ T cells sorted from PBMCs, obtained 45 days after the yellow fever booster vaccination. CDR3 region: CASSRGVNTEAFF. The CDR3 DNA reads TGTGCCAGTAGCCGCGGGGTTAACACTGAAGCTTTCTTT.